Only a few counts were recorded for the clone carrying this TCR beta chain. As yet, its antigen is unknown. The CDR3 covers 13 residues. Germline CDR1 reads SNHLY; CDR2 reads FYNNEI. Deletions cut 8 bases from V and 4 bases from J, with 14 bases between. The data stem from a study of T cell responses to AZD1222 COVID-19 vaccine. Findings and caveats of the study: Donors were largely white British and mainly female; clonal diversity was possibly underestimated. Along spike, vaccine-associated CD4 TCRs were found throughout, with dominance at 160-218 and 743-854.

Measured with immunoSEQ multiplex PCR; TCRdb has only the in-frame clones, and not every one. The repertoire includes approximately 140,000 clones, around 93% of them detected once, and roughly 2.8% sits in the top ten. The chain combines TRBV2 with TRBJ1-2, with no clear D. The material sequenced was peripheral blood, taken on day 0 of AZD1222 vaccination. The clonotype originates from an adult in good health. This CDR3 is CASGRGVGYGYTF. For the CDR3, the DNA is TGTGCCAGCGGTCGGGGAGTTGGCTATGGCTACACCTTC.